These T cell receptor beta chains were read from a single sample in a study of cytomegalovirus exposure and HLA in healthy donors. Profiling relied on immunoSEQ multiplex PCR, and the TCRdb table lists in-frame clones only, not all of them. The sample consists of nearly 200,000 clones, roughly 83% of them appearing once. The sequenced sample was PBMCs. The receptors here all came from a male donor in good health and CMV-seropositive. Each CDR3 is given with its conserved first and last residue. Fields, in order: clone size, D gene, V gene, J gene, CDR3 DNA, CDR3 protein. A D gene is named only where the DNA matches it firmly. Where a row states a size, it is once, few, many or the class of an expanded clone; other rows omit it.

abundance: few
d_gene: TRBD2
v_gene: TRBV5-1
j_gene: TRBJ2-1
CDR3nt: TGCGCCAGCAGCCCTGGGACTAGTTTCTTGGATGAGCAGTTCTTC
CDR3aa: CASSPGTSFLDEQFF

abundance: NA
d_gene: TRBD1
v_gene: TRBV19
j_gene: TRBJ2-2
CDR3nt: TGTGCCAGTAGGGACAGGGGGAGAACGCTGTTTTTT
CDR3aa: CASRDRGRTLFF

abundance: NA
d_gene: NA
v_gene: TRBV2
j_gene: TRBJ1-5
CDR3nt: TGTGCCAGCAGCCCCCCCGGGGGGGCGGTGGATAGCAATCAGCCCCAGCATTTT
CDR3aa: CASSPPGGAVDSNQPQHF

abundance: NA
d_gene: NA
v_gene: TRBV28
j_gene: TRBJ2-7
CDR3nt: TGTGCCAGCAGTTTCTCCCTCCCAGGCTCCTACGAGCAGTACTTC
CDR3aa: CASSFSLPGSYEQYF

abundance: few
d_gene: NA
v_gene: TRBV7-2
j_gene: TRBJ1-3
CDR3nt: TGTGCCAGCAGCTTAGGGGGACTTCGGAGCACCATATATTTT
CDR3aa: CASSLGGLRSTIYF

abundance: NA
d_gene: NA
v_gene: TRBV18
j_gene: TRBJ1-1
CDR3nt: TGTGCCAGCTCACCCTCGACCGTGGGGGGGAATTTCGGAGCTTTCTTT
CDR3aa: CASSPSTVGGNFGAFF

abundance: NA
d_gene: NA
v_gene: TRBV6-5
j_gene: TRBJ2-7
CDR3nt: TGTGCCAGCAGTTACTTGGGGCATTACGAGCAGTACTTC
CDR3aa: CASSYLGHYEQYF

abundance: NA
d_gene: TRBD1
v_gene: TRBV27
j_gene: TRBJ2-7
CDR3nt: TGTGCCAGCAGCCTTGTAGGACAGGGTACGTACGAGCAGTACTTC
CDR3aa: CASSLVGQGTYEQYF

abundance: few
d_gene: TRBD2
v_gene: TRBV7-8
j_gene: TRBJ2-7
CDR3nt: TGTGCCAGCAGCTTAGAGGGGGGCTCTCTAGCGGGCACCGAGCAGTACTTC
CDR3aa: CASSLEGGSLAGTEQYF

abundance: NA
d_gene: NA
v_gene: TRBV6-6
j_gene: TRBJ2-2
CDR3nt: TGTGCCAGCAGTTACTCGTTTCCGGGGGCCGGGGAGCTGTTTTTT
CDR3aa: CASSYSFPGAGELFF

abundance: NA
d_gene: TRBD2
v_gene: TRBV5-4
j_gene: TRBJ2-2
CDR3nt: TGTGCCAGCAGCTTGGGGGCTAGCGGGAGTACCGGGGAGCTGTTTTTT
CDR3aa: CASSLGASGSTGELFF

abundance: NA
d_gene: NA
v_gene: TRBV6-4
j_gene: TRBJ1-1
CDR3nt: TGTGCCAGCAGCCCAGGGCCCGGGGGGACTGAAGCTTTCTTT
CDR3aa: CASSPGPGGTEAFF

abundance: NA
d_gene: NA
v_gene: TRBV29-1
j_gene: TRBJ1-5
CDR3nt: TGCAGCGCAGCCTTGGACACCAAACGACAGCCCCAGCATTTT
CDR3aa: CSAALDTKRQPQHF

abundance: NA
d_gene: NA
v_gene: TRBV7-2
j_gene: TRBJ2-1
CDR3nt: TGTGCCAGCAGCTTATCCGCCCCTAACCGAGGCTCCTACAATGAGCAGTTCTTC
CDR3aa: CASSLSAPNRGSYNEQFF

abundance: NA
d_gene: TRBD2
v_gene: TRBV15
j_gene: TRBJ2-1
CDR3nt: TGTGCCACCAGCAGAGCGGCGGGAGGGCGGAATGAGCAGTTCTTC
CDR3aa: CATSRAAGGRNEQFF

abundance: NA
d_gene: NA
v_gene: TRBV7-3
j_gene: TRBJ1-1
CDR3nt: TGTGCCAGCAGCATGGCAGGTCCGGACACTGAAGCTTTCTTT
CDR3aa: CASSMAGPDTEAFF

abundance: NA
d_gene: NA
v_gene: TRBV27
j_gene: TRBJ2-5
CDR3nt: TGTGCCAGCAGTTCGTCCCTCGAGACCCAGTACTTC
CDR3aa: CASSSSLETQYF

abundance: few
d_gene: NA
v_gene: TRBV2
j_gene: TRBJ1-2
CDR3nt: TGTGCCAGCAGTGACAGAGGAGAGGGCTATGGCTACACCTTC
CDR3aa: CASSDRGEGYGYTF

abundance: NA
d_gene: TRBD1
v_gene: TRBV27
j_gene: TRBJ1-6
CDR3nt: TGTGCCAGCAGCCCCCTGTCGGACAGGGTGTCCTATAATTCACCCCTCCACTTT
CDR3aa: CASSPLSDRVSYNSPLHF

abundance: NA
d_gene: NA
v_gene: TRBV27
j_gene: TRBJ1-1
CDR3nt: TGTGCCAGCAGTCGAGGTGGCTTGAACACTGAAGCTTTCTTT
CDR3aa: CASSRGGLNTEAFF

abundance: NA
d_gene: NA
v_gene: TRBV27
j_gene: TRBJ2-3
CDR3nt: TGTGCCAGCAGTTTTGGCGGAGAGGGCACAGATACGCAGTATTTT
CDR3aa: CASSFGGEGTDTQYF

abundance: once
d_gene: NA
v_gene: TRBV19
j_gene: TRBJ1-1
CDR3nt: TGTGCCAGTAGTATTCAGGAGAACACTGAAGCTTTCTTT
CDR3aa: CASSIQENTEAFF

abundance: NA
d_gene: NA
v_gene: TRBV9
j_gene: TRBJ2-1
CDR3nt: TGTGCCAGCAGCTCCCAGGAATACAATGAGCAGTTCTTC
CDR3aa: CASSSQEYNEQFF

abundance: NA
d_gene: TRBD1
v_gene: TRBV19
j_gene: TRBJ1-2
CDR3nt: TGTGCCAGTAGTAGTCAGGGGGACCCCTATGGCTACACCTTC
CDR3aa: CASSSQGDPYGYTF

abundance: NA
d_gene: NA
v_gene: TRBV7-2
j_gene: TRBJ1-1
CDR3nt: TGTGCCAGCAGCTTAGTGACAGGCAGGAACACTGAAGCTTTCTTT
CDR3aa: CASSLVTGRNTEAFF

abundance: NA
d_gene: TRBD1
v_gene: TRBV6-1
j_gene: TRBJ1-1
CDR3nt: TGTGCCAGCAGTGGGGTCCCGGGACAGTGGGTAGGCACTGAAGCTTTCTTT
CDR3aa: CASSGVPGQWVGTEAFF